This T cell receptor (beta chain) stems from a study of cytomegalovirus exposure and HLA in healthy donors. 13 Jbeta primers and 60 Vbeta primers were used for the PCR. The assay was immunoSEQ multiplex PCR, and TCRdb's table has in-frame clones only and misses some. The sample has approximately 120,000 clones, roughly 79% seen once. After removal of 4 bases from V and 2 bases from J, the junction contained 1 base not matched to a gene. This CDR3 is built from 13 residues. CDR1 LGHNA and CDR2 YNFKEQ come from the germline V gene. The V gene is TRBV4-2, the J gene TRBJ2-7; TRBD1 matches 8 bases. The sample was PBMCs. The TCR comes from a man younger than 40 in good health and CMV-seronegative. This CDR3 is CASSPGGPYEQYF. In nucleotides, the CDR3 is TGTGCCAGCAGCCCAGGGGGCCCCTACGAGCAGTACTTC.